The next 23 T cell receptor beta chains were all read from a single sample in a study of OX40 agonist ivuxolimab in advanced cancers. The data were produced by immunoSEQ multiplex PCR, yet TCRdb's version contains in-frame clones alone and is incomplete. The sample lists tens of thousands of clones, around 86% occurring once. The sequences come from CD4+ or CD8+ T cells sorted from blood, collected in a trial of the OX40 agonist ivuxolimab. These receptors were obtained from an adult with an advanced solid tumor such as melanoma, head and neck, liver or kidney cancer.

The CDR3 DNA reads as TGTGCCAGCAGTTACTCCGGCTCTAGCGGGAGGGCCAGTCAGTTCTTC. Protein product: CASSYSGSSGRASQFF. The rearrangement links TRBV6-5 to TRBJ2-1; 12 nucleotides agree with TRBD2. This CDR3 region has 16 residues. In germline, CDR1 is MNHEY, CDR2 SVGAGI. V shed 0 bases, J shed 13 bases, and the junction held 10 bases outside the gene matches.

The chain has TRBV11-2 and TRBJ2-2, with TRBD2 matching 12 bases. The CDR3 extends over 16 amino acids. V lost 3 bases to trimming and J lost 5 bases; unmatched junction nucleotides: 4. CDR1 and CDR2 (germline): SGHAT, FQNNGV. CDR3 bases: TGTGCCAGCAGCTTGCTAGCGGGAGGGTTGACCGGGGAGCTGTTTTTT. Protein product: CASSLLAGGLTGELFF. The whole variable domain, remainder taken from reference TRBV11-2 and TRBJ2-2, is EAGVAQSPRYKIIEKRQSVAFWCNPISGHATLYWYQQILGQGPKLLIQFQNNGVVDDSQLPKDRFSAERLKGVDSTLKIQPAKLEDSAVYLCASSLLAGGLTGELFFGEGSRLTVL.

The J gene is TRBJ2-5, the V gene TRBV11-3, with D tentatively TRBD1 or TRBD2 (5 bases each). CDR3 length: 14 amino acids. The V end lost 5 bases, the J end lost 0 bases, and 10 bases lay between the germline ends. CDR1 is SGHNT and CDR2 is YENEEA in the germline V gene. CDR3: CASSPGTNQETQYF. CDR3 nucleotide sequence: TGTGCCAGCAGCCCCGGGACGAACCAAGAGACCCAGTACTTC.

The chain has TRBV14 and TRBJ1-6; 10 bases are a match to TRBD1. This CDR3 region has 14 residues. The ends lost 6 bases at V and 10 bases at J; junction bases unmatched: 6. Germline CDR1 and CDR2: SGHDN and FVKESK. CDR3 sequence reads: CASSPDRGLSPLHF. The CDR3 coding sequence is TGTGCCAGCAGTCCTGACAGGGGGCTCTCACCCCTCCACTTT. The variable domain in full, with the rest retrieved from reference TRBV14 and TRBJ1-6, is EAGVTQFPSHSVIEKGQTVTLRCDPISGHDNLYWYRRVMGKEIKFLLHFVKESKQDESGMPNNRFLAERTGGTYSTLKVQPAELEDSGVYFCASSPDRGLSPLHFGNGTRLTVT.

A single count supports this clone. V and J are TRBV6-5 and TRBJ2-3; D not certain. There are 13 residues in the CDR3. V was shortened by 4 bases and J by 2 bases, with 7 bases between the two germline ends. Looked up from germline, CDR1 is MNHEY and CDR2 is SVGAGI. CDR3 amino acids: CASSLRPTDTQYF. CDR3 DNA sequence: TGTGCCAGCAGTTTGCGCCCCACAGATACGCAGTATTTT.

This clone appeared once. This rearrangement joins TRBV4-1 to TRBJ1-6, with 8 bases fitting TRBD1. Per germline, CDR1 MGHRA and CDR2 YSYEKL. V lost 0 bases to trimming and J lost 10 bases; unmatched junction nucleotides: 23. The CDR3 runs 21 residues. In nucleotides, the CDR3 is TGCGCCAGCAGCCAAGATTTAAAAAAGAAGGACAGGGCGGGAGGGGAGTCACCCCTCCACTTT. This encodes CASSQDLKKKDRAGGESPLHF.

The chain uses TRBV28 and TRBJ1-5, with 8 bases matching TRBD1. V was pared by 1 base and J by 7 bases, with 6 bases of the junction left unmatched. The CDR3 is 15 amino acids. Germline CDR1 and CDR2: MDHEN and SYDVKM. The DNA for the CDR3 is TGTGCCAGCAGTTTATTCCCGACAGGGGACCAGCCCCAGCATTTT. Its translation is CASSLFPTGDQPQHF.

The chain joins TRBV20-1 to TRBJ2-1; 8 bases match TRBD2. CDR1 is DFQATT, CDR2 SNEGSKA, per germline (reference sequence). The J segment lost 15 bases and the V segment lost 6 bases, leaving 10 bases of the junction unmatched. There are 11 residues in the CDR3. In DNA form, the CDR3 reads TGCAGTGCAACTAGCGGCTCTTGGGTGTTCTTC. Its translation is CSATSGSWVFF.

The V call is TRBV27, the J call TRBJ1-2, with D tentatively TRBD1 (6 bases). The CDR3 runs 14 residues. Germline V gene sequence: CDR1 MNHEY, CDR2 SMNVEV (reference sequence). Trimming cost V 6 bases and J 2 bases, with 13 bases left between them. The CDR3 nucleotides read TGTGCCAGCAGGCGAGGGGGAGCCAACTATGGCTACACCTTC. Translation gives CASRRGGANYGYTF.

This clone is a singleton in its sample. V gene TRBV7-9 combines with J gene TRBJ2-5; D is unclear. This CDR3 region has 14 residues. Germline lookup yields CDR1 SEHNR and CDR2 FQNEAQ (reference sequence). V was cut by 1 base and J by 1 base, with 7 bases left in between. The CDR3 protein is CASSLDQFQETQYF. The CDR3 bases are TGTGCCAGCAGCTTAGACCAGTTCCAAGAGACCCAGTACTTC.

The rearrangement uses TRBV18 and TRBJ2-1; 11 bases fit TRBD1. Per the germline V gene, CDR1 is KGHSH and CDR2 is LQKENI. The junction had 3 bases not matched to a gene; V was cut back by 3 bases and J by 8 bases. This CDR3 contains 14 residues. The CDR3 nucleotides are TGTGCCAGCTCACCGGACAGGGGGCTCTATGAGCAGTTCTTC. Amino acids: CASSPDRGLYEQFF.

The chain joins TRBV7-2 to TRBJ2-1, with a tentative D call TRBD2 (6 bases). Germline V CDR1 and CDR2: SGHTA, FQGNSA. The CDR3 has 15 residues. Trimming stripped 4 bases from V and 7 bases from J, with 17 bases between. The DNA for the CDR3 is TGTGCCAGCAGCTCGGGACTGGGAGTTTCGAATGAGCAGTTCTTC. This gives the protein CASSSGLGVSNEQFF.

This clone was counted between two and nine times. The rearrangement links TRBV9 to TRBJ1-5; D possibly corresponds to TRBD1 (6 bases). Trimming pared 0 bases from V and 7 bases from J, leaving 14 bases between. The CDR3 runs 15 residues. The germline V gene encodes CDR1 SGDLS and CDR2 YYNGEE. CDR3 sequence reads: CASSVVGGRHQPQHF. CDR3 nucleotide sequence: TGTGCCAGCAGCGTAGTAGGGGGGCGACACCAGCCCCAGCATTTT.

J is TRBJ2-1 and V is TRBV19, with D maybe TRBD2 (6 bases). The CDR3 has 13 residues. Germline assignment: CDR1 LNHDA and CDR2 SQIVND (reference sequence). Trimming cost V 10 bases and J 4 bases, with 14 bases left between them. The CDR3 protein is CATGELAYNEQFF. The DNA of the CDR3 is TGTGCCACCGGAGAGCTAGCGTACAATGAGCAGTTCTTC.

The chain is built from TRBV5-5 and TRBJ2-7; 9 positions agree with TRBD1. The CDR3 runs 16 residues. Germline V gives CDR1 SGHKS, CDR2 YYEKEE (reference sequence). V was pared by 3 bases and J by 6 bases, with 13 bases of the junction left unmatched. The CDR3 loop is CASSWDLSGTGSEQYF. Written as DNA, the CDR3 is TGTGCCAGCAGCTGGGACTTATCCGGGACAGGGAGCGAGCAGTACTTC. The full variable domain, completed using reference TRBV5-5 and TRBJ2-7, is DAGVTQSPTHLIKTRGQQVTLRCSPISGHKSVSWYQQVLGQGPQFIFQYYEKEERGRGNFPDRFSARQFPNYSSELNVNALLLGDSALYLCASSWDLSGTGSEQYFGPGTRLTVT.

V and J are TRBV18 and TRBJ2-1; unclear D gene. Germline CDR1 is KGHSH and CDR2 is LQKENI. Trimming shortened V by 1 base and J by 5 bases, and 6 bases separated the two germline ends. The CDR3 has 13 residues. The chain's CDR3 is CASSPLKDNEQFF. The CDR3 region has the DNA TGTGCCAGCTCACCACTCAAGGACAATGAGCAGTTCTTC.

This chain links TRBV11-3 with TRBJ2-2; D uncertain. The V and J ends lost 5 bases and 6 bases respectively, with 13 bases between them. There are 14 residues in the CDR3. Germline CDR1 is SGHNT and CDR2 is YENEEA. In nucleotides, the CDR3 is TGTGCCAGCAGCGTAGTACGAGGCGCCGGGGAGCTGTTTTTT. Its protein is CASSVVRGAGELFF. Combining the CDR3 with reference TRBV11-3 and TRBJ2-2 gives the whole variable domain EAGVVQSPRYKIIEKKQPVAFWCNPISGHNTLYWYLQNLGQGPELLIRYENEEAVDDSQLPKDRFSAERLKGVDSTLKIQPAELGDSAVYLCASSVVRGAGELFFGEGSRLTVL.

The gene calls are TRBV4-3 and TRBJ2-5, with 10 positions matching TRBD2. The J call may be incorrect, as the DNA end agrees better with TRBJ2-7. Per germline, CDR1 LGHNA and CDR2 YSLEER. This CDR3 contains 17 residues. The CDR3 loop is CASSQAGRTSGTYEQYF. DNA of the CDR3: TGCGCCAGCAGCCAAGCTGGAAGAACTAGCGGGACATACGAGCAGTACTTC.

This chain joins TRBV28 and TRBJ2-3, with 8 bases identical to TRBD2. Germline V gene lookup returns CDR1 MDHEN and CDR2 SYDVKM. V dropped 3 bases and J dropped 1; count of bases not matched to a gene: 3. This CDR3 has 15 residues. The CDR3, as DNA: TGTGCCAGCAGTTTCGGTAGCGGGGGCACAGATACGCAGTATTTT. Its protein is CASSFGSGGTDTQYF.

The CDR3 sequence is CASRSPGPIGYTF. The CDR3 DNA is TGTGCCAGCAGGTCACCCGGACCAATCGGCTACACCTTC. The chain carries TRBV28 and TRBJ1-2; D not certain. Germline CDR1 and CDR2: MDHEN and SYDVKM. CDR3 length: 13 amino acids. Trimming removed 6 bases from V and 8 bases from J, with 16 bases in between.

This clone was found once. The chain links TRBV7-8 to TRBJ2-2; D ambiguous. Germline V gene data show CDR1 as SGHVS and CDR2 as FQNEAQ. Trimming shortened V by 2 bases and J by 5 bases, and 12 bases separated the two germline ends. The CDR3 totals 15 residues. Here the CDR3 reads CASSLTQFGTGELFF. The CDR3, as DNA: TGTGCCAGCAGCTTAACACAGTTTGGGACCGGGGAGCTGTTTTTT.

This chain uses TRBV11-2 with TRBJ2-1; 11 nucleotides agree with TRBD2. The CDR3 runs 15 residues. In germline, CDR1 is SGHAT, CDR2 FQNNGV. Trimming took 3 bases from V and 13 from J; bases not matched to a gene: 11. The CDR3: CASSFGLAGQLSQFF. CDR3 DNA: TGTGCCAGCAGCTTCGGACTAGCGGGCCAATTGTCACAGTTCTTC.

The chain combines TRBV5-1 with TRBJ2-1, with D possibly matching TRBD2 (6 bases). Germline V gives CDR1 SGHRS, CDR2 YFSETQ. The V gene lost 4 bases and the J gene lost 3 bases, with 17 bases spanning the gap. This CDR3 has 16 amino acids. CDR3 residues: CASSPSLSGHYNEQFF. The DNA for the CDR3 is TGCGCCAGCAGCCCCTCCCTCAGCGGGCACTACAATGAGCAGTTCTTC.